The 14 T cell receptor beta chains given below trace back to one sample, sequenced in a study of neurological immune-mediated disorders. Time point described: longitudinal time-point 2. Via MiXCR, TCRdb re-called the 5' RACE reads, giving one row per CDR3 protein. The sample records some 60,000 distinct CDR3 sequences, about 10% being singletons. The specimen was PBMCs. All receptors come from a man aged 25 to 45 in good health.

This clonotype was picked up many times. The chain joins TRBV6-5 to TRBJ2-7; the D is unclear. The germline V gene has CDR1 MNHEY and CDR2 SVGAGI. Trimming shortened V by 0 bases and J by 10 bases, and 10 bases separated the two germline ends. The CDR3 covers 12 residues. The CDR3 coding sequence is TGTGCCAGCAGTTACTCGAGGACCCCCCAGTACTTC. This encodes CASSYSRTPQYF.

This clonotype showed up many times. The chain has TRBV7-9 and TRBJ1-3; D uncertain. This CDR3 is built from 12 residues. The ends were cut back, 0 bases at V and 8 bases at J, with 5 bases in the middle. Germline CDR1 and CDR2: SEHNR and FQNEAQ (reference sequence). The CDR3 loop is CASSLAAHTIYF. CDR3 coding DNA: TGTGCCAGCAGCTTAGCCGCCCACACCATATATTTT.

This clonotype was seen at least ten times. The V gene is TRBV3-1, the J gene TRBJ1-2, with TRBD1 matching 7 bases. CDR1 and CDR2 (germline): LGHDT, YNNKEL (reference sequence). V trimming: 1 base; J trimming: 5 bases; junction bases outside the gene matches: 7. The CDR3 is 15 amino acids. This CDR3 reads CASSQGRQGGYGYTF. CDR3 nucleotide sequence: TGTGCCAGCAGCCAAGGTAGACAGGGAGGGTATGGCTACACCTTC.

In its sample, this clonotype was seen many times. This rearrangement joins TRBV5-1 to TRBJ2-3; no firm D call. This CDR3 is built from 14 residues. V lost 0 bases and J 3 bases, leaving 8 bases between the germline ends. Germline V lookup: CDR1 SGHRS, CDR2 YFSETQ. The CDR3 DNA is TGCGCCAGCAGCTTGGGTGGGGTTACAGATACGCAGTATTTT. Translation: CASSLGGVTDTQYF.

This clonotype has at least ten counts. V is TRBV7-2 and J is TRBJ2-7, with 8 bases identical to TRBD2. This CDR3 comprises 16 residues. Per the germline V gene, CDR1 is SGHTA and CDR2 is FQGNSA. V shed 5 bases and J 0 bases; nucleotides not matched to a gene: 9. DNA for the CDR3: TGTGCCAGCAGCCCCCGGAGTAGCGGGATCTCCTACGAGCAGTACTTC. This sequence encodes CASSPRSSGISYEQYF.

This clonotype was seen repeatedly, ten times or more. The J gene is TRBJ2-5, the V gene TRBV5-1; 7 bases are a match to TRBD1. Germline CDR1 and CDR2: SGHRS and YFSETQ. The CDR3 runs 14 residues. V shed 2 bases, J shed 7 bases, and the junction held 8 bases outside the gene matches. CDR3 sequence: CASSFDRDGVTQYF. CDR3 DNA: TGCGCCAGCAGCTTCGACAGGGATGGGGTGACCCAGTACTTC.

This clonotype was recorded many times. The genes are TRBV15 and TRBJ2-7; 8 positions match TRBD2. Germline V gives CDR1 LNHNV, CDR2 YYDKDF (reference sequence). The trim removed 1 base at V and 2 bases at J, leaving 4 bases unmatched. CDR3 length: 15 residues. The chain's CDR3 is CATSRALGLAYEQYF. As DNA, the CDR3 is TGTGCCACCAGCAGAGCCCTGGGACTAGCCTACGAGCAGTACTTC.

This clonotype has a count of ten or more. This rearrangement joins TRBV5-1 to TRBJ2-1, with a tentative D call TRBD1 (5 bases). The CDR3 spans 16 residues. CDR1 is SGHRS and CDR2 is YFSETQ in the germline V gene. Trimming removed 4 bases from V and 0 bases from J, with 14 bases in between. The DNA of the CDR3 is TGCGCCAGCAGCGAATACAGGTTAAGCTCCTACAATGAGCAGTTCTTC. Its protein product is CASSEYRLSSYNEQFF.

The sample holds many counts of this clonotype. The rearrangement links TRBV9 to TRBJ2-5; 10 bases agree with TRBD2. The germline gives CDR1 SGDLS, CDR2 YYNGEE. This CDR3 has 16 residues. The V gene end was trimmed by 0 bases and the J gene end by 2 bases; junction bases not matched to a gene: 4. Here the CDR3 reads CASSVDPLAGQETQYF. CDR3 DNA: TGTGCCAGCAGCGTAGATCCACTAGCGGGGCAAGAGACCCAGTACTTC.

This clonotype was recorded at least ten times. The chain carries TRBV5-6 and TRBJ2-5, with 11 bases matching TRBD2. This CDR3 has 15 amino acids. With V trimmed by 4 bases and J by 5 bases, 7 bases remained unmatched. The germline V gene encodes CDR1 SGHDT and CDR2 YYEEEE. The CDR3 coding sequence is TGTGCCAGCAGCGTCCTAGCGGGAGGCGAGGAGACCCAGTACTTC. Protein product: CASSVLAGGEETQYF. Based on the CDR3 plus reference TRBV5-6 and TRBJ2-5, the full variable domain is DAGVTQSPTHLIKTRGQQVTLRCSPKSGHDTVSWYQQALGQGPQFIFQYYEEEERQRGNFPDRFSGHQFPNYSSELNVNALLLGDSALYLCASSVLAGGEETQYFGPGTRLLVL.

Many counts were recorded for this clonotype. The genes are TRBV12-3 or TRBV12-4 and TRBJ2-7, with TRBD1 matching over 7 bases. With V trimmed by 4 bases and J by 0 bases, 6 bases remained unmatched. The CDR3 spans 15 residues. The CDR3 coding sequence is TGTGCCAGCAGTTCCTTAGGACAGGCCTCCTACGAGCAGTACTTC. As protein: CASSSLGQASYEQYF.

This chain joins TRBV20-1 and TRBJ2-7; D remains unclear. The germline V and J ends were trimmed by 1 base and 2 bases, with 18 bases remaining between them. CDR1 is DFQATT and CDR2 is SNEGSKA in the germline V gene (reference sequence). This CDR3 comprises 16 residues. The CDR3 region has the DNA TGCAGTGCTAGAGTGATTCGGCAGAGAACTACCTACGAGCAGTACTTC. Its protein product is CSARVIRQRTTYEQYF.

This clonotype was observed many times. CDR3 residues: CASKPGPPSQAFF. As DNA, the CDR3 is TGTGCCAGCAAACCCGGGCCCCCGAGCCAAGCTTTCTTT. J is TRBJ1-1 and V is TRBV12-3 or TRBV12-4, with D unresolved. The CDR3 sequence is 13 residues long. V gave up 7 bases and J gave up 9 bases, with 18 bases separating them.

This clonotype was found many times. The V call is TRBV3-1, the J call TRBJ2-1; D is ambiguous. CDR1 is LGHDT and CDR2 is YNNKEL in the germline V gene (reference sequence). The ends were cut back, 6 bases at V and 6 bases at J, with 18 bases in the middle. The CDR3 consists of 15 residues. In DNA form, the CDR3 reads TGTGCCAGCAGAGACCTCGGCGTTCTCTCCAATGAGCAGTTCTTC. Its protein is CASRDLGVLSNEQFF.